A selection of T cell receptor beta chains follows, all from one sample in a study of cytomegalovirus exposure and HLA in healthy donors. Using immunoSEQ multiplex PCR, the repertoire was profiled, and TCRdb retains in-frame clones only, with some absent. Counted here are about 120,000 clones, roughly 80% occurring once; the ten biggest clones make up less than 3%. The sample taken for sequencing was PBMCs. Source of these receptors: a woman in her 40s in good health and CMV-seropositive. CDR3s include the opening cysteine and the closing phenylalanine or tryptophan. Each record gives: D gene, J gene, clone size, V gene, CDR3 DNA, CDR3 protein. A D gene is named only where the DNA matches it firmly. Size is stated for part of the rows, as once, few or many counts, or as a class when the clone is expanded.

TRBD1,TRBJ1-2,-,TRBV25-1,TGTGCCAGCAGTGACCCCGGGACAGCAACTAACTATGGCTACACCTTC,CASSDPGTATNYGYTF
TRBD1,TRBJ2-3,-,TRBV9,TGTGCCAGCAGCGTGCGACAGGGGGTCGGGCCAGATACGCAGTATTTT,CASSVRQGVGPDTQYF
-,TRBJ1-2,-,TRBV25-1,TGTGCCAGCAGTGCAGGACGGGTCTCTAGGGGCGGCTACACCTTC,CASSAGRVSRGGYTF
-,TRBJ2-6,once,TRBV6-5,TGTGCCAGCAGTCGCTCTGGGGCCAACGTCCTGACTTTC,CASSRSGANVLTF
-,TRBJ2-3,-,TRBV4-2,TGTGCCAGCAGCCAAGATCATTGGGGGAGGATACAGGCAGATACGCAGTATTTT,CASSQDHWGRIQADTQYF
-,TRBJ1-1,-,TRBV7-3,TGTGCCAGCAGCTTAAACGGCGACTTTTACACTGAAGCTTTCTTT,CASSLNGDFYTEAFF
-,TRBJ2-7,-,TRBV29-1,TGCAGCGTGGAAGGTGGGGCGGGACCCTATTACGAGCAGTACTTC,CSVEGGAGPYYEQYF
TRBD1,TRBJ1-1,-,TRBV5-4,TGTGCCAGCAGCAAGGGACAGATGAACACTGAAGCTTTCTTT,CASSKGQMNTEAFF
TRBD1,TRBJ1-5,-,TRBV2,TGTGCCAGCGGCTCGGACAGGGCCGGTCAGCCCCAGCATTTT,CASGSDRAGQPQHF
-,TRBJ2-7,-,TRBV2,TGTGCCAGCAGGAAAGGAGTCTACGAGCAGTACTTC,CASRKGVYEQYF
TRBD2,TRBJ2-4,-,TRBV4-1,TGCGCCAGCAGCCAAGATGAGTGGTCGGGGGGAGCCAAAAACATTCAGTACTTC,CASSQDEWSGGAKNIQYF
TRBD1,TRBJ2-6,once,TRBV7-9,TGTGCCAGCAGCCCCAGAGGACAGGTTGGGGCCAACGTCCTGACTTTC,CASSPRGQVGANVLTF
-,TRBJ2-3,-,TRBV20-1,TGCAGTGCACCGGCGGCAGATACGCAGTATTTT,CSAPAADTQYF
-,TRBJ2-2,-,TRBV19,TGTGCCAGTAGTATGGTAGCACGGGTGGGCACCGGGGAGCTGTTTTTT,CASSMVARVGTGELFF
TRBD1,TRBJ1-6,few,TRBV4-1,TGCGCCAGCAGCCAAGACTCAGGGGGCCCCTATTCACCCCTCCACTTT,CASSQDSGGPYSPLHF
TRBD1,TRBJ1-1,few,TRBV19,TGTGCCAGTAGTGCCCCGGACAGGAGTAAAGCTTTCTTT,CASSAPDRSKAFF
-,TRBJ2-1,-,TRBV7-3,TGTGCCAGCAGCTTAACCCTAGGGGGGGCCTACAATGAGCAGTTCTTC,CASSLTLGGAYNEQFF
-,TRBJ2-5,-,TRBV6-1,TGTGCCAGCAGTGCGGTCCAAGAGACCCAGTACTTC,CASSAVQETQYF
-,TRBJ2-3,-,TRBV4-2,TGTGCCAGCAGCCAAGGGCCTAGCACAGATACGCAGTATTTT,CASSQGPSTDTQYF
-,TRBJ2-5,few,TRBV2,TGTGCCAGCAGTGAAAGGACTTTCGGTACCCAGTACTTC,CASSERTFGTQYF